Listed here are 10 T cell receptor beta chains from one sample, sequenced in a study of human T cells and chemical hapten exposure. A single record per CDR3 protein comes from TCRdb applying MiXCR to the RACE reads. This repertoire shows more than 85,000 distinct CDR3 sequences, approximately 8.8% found once; its top ten account for approximately 3%. Time point specified: patch test 2, 6 weeks after DPC sensitization. As to treatment: therapeutic diphenylcyclopropenone sensitization with weekly scalp DPC. The starting material was whole blood, obtained in connection with sensitization to the hapten diphenylcyclopropenone (DPC). These receptors were taken from a woman aged 40 to 49 with alopecia areata. Some clones in this sample may be carry-over from other donors' samples.

The rearrangement joins TRBV7-9 to TRBJ2-2; D uncertain. Germline V lookup: CDR1 SEHNR, CDR2 FQNEAQ (reference sequence). Trimming took 3 bases from V and 2 from J, leaving 7 bases between them. CDR3 length: 14 amino acids. Here the CDR3 reads CASSFPENTGELFF. The CDR3 DNA follows: TGTGCCAGCAGCTTCCCGGAAAACACCGGGGAGCTGTTTTTT. Based on the CDR3 plus reference TRBV7-9 and TRBJ2-2, the full variable domain is DTGVSQNPRHKITKRGQNVTFRCDPISEHNRLYWYRQTLGQGPEFLTYFQNEAQLEKSRLLSDRFSAERPKGSFSTLEIQRTEQGDSAMYLCASSFPENTGELFFGEGSRLTVL.

The J gene is TRBJ2-7, the V gene TRBV6-5, with D possibly being TRBD1 or TRBD2 (5 bases each). Per the germline V gene, CDR1 is MNHEY and CDR2 is SVGAGI. This CDR3 is built from 13 residues. The V gene lost 11 bases and the J gene lost 3 bases, with 17 bases spanning the gap. The CDR3 protein is CAAARDGYYEQYF. In nucleotides, the CDR3 is TGTGCCGCTGCGAGGGACGGGTACTACGAGCAGTACTTC.

This clonotype turned up a few times. The rearrangement links TRBV7-6 to TRBJ2-3, with D possibly matching TRBD1 (6 bases). Trimming took 5 bases from V and 0 from J, leaving 12 bases between them. Germline CDR1 SGHVS, CDR2 FNYEAQ. The CDR3 length is 15 residues. The CDR3 DNA is TGTGCCAGCAGCCCCCGGACAGTAAGCACAGATACGCAGTATTTT. This translates into CASSPRTVSTDTQYF.

The rearrangement uses TRBV3-1 and TRBJ2-2, with D perhaps being TRBD1 or TRBD2 (6 bases each). In germline, CDR1 is LGHDT, CDR2 YNNKEL (reference sequence). Deletions cut 5 bases from V and 6 bases from J, with 13 bases between. This CDR3 contains 14 residues. The DNA of the CDR3 is TGTGCCAGCAGCGCACAGGGCGGGGCCGGGGAGCTGTTTTTT. As protein: CASSAQGGAGELFF.

The chain couples TRBV7-9 to TRBJ2-1; D not resolved. There are 16 residues in the CDR3. The V gene lost 2 bases and the J gene lost 4 bases, with 15 bases spanning the gap. Germline lookup yields CDR1 SEHNR and CDR2 FQNEAQ (reference sequence). The CDR3 region has the DNA TGTGCCAGCAGCTTAAGTGAGAGATCTCTTTACAATGAGCAGTTCTTC. It is translated as CASSLSERSLYNEQFF.

This clonotype was observed at least ten times. The V call is TRBV7-8, the J call TRBJ1-1; D possibly corresponds to TRBD1 (5 bases). V was clipped by 2 bases and J by 0 bases, with 13 bases between them. The CDR3 sequence is 16 residues long. Germline V CDR1 and CDR2: SGHVS, FQNEAQ. The CDR3 here is CASSLRQKIMNTEAFF. The CDR3 DNA reads TGTGCCAGCAGCTTACGACAGAAAATCATGAACACTGAAGCTTTCTTT.

This clonotype was found a few times. V usage is TRBV9 and J usage is TRBJ1-1, with D unclear. The CDR3 totals 12 residues. The germline V and J ends were trimmed by 3 bases and 4 bases, with 7 bases remaining between them. CDR1 SGDLS and CDR2 YYNGEE come from the germline V gene. CDR3 sequence: CASSAPSTEAFF. The DNA for the CDR3 is TGTGCCAGCAGCGCCCCCTCCACTGAAGCTTTCTTT.

The table lists this clonotype with many counts. The chain employs TRBV3-1 and TRBJ2-3; D is perhaps TRBD2 (6 bases). CDR3 length: 15 residues. Germline V CDR1 and CDR2: LGHDT, YNNKEL (reference sequence). V was cut by 1 base and J by 6 bases, with 14 bases left in between. The CDR3 DNA reads TGTGCCAGCAGCCAAGTCGCGACTAGGACGGATACGCAGTATTTT. This codes for CASSQVATRTDTQYF.

This clonotype was seen at least ten times. The chain is built from TRBV4-3 and TRBJ1-1, with D perhaps TRBD1 (5 bases). There are 13 residues in the CDR3. Trimming cost V 5 bases and J 4 bases, with 11 bases left between them. CDR1 is LGHNA, CDR2 YSLEER, per germline. As DNA, the CDR3 is TGCGCCAGCAGCTACGCCGACAGCACTGAAGCTTTCTTT. It specifies CASSYADSTEAFF.

This clonotype was found many times. The chain combines TRBV6-2 or TRBV6-3 with TRBJ2-7; 8 bases match TRBD1. After removal of 10 bases from V and 11 bases from J, the junction contained 22 bases not matched to a gene. Germline V gene data show CDR1 as MNHEY and CDR2 as SVGEGT. The CDR3 spans 15 residues. The CDR3 sequence: CATLDSRTGRRGEYF. As DNA, the CDR3 is TGTGCCACCCTCGACTCCCGGACAGGGCGTCGTGGAGAGTACTTC.